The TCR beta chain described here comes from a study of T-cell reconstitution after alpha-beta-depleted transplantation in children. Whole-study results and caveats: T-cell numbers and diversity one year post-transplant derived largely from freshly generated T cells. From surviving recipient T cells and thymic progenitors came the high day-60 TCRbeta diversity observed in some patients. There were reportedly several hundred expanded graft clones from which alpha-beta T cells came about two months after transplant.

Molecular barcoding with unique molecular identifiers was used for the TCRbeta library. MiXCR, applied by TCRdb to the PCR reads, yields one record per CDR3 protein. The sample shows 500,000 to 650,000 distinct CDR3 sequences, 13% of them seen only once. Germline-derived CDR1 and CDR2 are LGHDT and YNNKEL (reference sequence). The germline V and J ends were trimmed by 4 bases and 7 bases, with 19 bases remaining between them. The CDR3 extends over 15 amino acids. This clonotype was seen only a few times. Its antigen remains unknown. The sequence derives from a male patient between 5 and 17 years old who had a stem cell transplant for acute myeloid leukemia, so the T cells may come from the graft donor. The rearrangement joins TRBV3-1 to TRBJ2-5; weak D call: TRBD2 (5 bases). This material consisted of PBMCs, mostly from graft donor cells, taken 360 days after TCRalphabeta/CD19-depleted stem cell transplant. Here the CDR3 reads CASSLRTSGGVTQYF. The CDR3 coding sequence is TGTGCCAGCAGCCTTCGTACTAGTGGTGGGGTGACCCAGTACTTC.